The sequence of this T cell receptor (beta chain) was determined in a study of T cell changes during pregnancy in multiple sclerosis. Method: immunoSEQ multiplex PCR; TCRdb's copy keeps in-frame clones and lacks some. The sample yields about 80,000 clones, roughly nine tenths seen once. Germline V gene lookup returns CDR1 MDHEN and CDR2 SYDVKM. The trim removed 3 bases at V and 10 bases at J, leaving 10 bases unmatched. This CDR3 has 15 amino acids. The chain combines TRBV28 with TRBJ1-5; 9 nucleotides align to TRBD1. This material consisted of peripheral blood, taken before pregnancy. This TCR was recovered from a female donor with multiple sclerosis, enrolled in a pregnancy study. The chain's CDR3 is CASSFRDRAWAPQHF. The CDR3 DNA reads TGTGCCAGCAGTTTCAGGGACAGGGCGTGGGCCCCCCAGCATTTT.